This T cell receptor (beta chain) was sequenced in a study of control samples from healthy donors and cancer patients. Germline CDR1 is PRHDT and CDR2 is FYEKMQ (reference sequence). CDR3 length: 15 residues. After removal of 6 bases from V and 0 bases from J, the junction contained 7 bases not matched to a gene. Data came from immunoSEQ multiplex PCR; TCRdb stores just in-frame clones and leaves some out. This sample has about 120,000 clones, with around 87% found just once. This clonotype originated in a man in his forties or fifties in good health. The chain carries TRBV13 and TRBJ2-5; 7 bases line up with TRBD2. Sequencing was done on a sample of blood. The DNA of the CDR3 is TGTGCCAGCAGTATAGAGGGAGGGTACCAAGAGACCCAGTACTTC. The encoded protein is CASSIEGGYQETQYF. Full variable domain (outside the CDR3, taken from reference TRBV13 and TRBJ2-5): AAGVIQSPRHLIKEKRETATLKCYPIPRHDTVYWYQQGPGQDPQFLISFYEKMQSDKGSIPDRFSAQQFSDYHSELNMSSLELGDSALYFCASSIEGGYQETQYFGPGTRLLVL.